The 6 T cell receptor beta chains below were found in one sample sequenced in a study of blood T cell repertoires in COVID-19. The data were produced by immunoSEQ multiplex PCR, yet TCRdb's version contains in-frame clones alone and is incomplete. The sample has about 220,000 clones, around 82% seen once. Sequencing was carried out using peripheral blood. These receptors came from a woman in her 70s with acute or convalescent COVID-19.

As to this clone: The same CDR3 also results from other DNA sequences found in this sample. V usage is TRBV6-5 and J usage is TRBJ2-5; TRBD2 might be the D (6 bases). The CDR3 sequence is 12 residues long. The V gene lost 9 bases and the J gene lost 4 bases, with 12 bases spanning the gap. CDR1 and CDR2 (germline): MNHEY, SVGAGI. The DNA for the CDR3 is TGTGCCAGTTCCTCCGGGGGAGAGACCCAGTACTTC. This codes for CASSSGGETQYF.

This chain joins TRBV30 and TRBJ1-4, with 7 positions matching TRBD1. This CDR3 comprises 15 residues. The germline CDR1 and CDR2 sequences are GTSNPN and SVGIG (reference sequence). J lost 7 bases, V lost 0 bases, and 8 bases had no gene match. The CDR3 is CAWSVTRGMSEKLFF. The CDR3 DNA is TGTGCCTGGAGTGTAACCAGGGGGATGAGTGAAAAACTGTTTTTT.

This clone appeared once. In DNA, the CDR3 is TGCGCCAGCAGCTCCGACGGGGGTAAAAACATTCAGTACTTC. Protein product: CASSSDGGKNIQYF. The rearrangement links TRBV5-1 to TRBJ2-4, with D maybe TRBD2 (6 bases). V was trimmed by 3 bases and J by 4 bases, leaving 11 bases between them. CDR3 length equals 14 residues. Germline CDR1 and CDR2: SGHRS and YFSETQ.

This chain links TRBV4-3 with TRBJ2-2; TRBD2 matches at 10 bases. The CDR3 has 18 residues. J gave up 4 bases and V 4 bases, and 12 bases lay outside the gene matches. The germline V gene has CDR1 LGHNA and CDR2 YSLEER. For the CDR3, the DNA is TGCGCCAGCAGCCTCAGCGGGGGGGCCGCGTTGAGCACCGGGGAGCTGTTTTTT. Amino acid sequence: CASSLSGGAALSTGELFF.

The V and J genes are TRBV9 and TRBJ2-5; 9 bases fit TRBD1. There are 15 residues in the CDR3. Trimming removed 2 bases from V and 4 bases from J; junction bases left unmatched: 6. Germline loops: CDR1 SGDLS, CDR2 YYNGEE. This chain's CDR3 is CASSVDRGMGETQYF. DNA of the CDR3: TGTGCCAGCAGCGTCGACAGGGGGATGGGAGAGACCCAGTACTTC.

The V gene is TRBV19, the J gene TRBJ2-1; D may be TRBD1 (6 bases). The germline V and J ends were trimmed by 5 bases and 3 bases, with 26 bases remaining between them. Germline-derived CDR1 and CDR2 are LNHDA and SQIVND (reference sequence). The CDR3 contains 19 residues. This CDR3 is CASSPFGGLAGDLYNEQFF. The CDR3 nucleotides are TGTGCCAGTAGTCCATTCGGCGGGCTGGCAGGGGATCTCTACAATGAGCAGTTCTTC.